This T cell receptor beta chain was found in a study of cytomegalovirus exposure and HLA in healthy donors. Study at large: Within the Caucasian-associated ancestry cluster were 81% of the roughly 380 genotyped donors. Findings and limits, study-wide: A further, later analysis showed that HLA-associated TCR beta chains (compared with equally common others) were more clonally expanded. With later analysis, a missense DCLRE1C variant became linked to TCR beta V- and J-gene trimming. Owing to their indistinguishability, certain V segments, notably TRBV6-2 and TRBV6-3, were excluded.

CDR1 and CDR2 from the germline V gene are SGHTA and FQGTGA. The V gene lost 5 bases and the J gene lost 3 bases, with 11 bases spanning the gap. The length of the CDR3 is 14 residues. PCR primers comprised 60 Vbeta and 13 Jbeta primers. Sequenced by immunoSEQ multiplex PCR; TCRdb stores in-frame clones only, minus some. The repertoire holds about 110,000 clones, 50% to 70% seen once, with 3.8% in the top ten. On this clone itself: Its antigen remains unidentified.

The chain carries TRBV7-3 and TRBJ2-1; no firm D call. Input material: PBMCs. The receptor was isolated from a man aged 25-45 years in good health and CMV-seropositive. The CDR3 is CASSPQGGYNEQFF. CDR3 coding DNA: TGTGCCAGCAGCCCTCAAGGCGGCTACAATGAGCAGTTCTTC. Drawing the rest from reference TRBV7-3 and TRBJ2-1, the complete variable domain is GAGVSQTPSNKVTEKGKYVELRCDPISGHTALYWYRQSLGQGPEFLIYFQGTGAADDSGLPNDRFFAVRPEGSVSTLKIQRTERGDSAVYLCASSPQGGYNEQFFGPGTRLTVL.